Following are 7 T cell receptor beta chains from one sample sequenced in a study of sequential checkpoint blockade in melanoma. As for treatment: randomized to nivolumab then ipilimumab (arm A) or the reverse (arm B). Profiling relied on immunoSEQ multiplex PCR, and the TCRdb table lists in-frame clones only, not all of them. The repertoire has some 9,400 clones, approximately 76% of them found once; the top ten carry 24%. Here the sequenced sample was CD8+ T cells sorted from blood (inferred from file names), taken from a patient given nivolumab and ipilimumab in sequence. The origin of the receptors is a human donor with melanoma.

This chain joins TRBV27 and TRBJ2-7; TRBD2 agrees at 8 bases. The germline V gene has CDR1 MNHEY and CDR2 SMNVEV (reference sequence). The CDR3 is made up of 15 amino acids. After removal of 0 bases from V and 7 bases from J, the junction contained 8 bases not matched to a gene. CDR3 loop: CASSLSPGLVGEQYF. CDR3 DNA: TGTGCCAGCAGTTTATCCCCGGGACTAGTCGGAGAGCAGTACTTC.

The chain is built from TRBV5-6 and TRBJ1-1, with 8 bases matching TRBD1. The junction had 12 bases not matched to a gene; V was cut back by 4 bases and J by 4 bases. CDR1 and CDR2 from the germline V gene are SGHDT and YYEEEE. CDR3 length: 16 amino acids. The DNA for the CDR3 is TGTGCCAGCAGCCCGGGGACAGGCCTGGGGATCACTGAAGCTTTCTTT. It yields the protein CASSPGTGLGITEAFF. The whole variable domain, remainder taken from reference TRBV5-6 and TRBJ1-1, is DAGVTQSPTHLIKTRGQQVTLRCSPKSGHDTVSWYQQALGQGPQFIFQYYEEEERQRGNFPDRFSGHQFPNYSSELNVNALLLGDSALYLCASSPGTGLGITEAFFGQGTRLTVV.

V is TRBV30 and J is TRBJ2-2, with TRBD1 as a possible D gene (6 bases). The CDR3 covers 15 residues. The germline gives CDR1 GTSNPN, CDR2 SVGIG (reference sequence). Trimming stripped 4 bases from V and 3 bases from J, with 15 bases between. CDR3 sequence reads: CAWTSGEADTGELFF. For the CDR3, the DNA is TGTGCCTGGACATCAGGGGAAGCCGACACCGGGGAGCTGTTTTTT.

This chain links TRBV10-2 with TRBJ2-7; D possibly corresponds to TRBD1 (6 bases). The CDR3 is made up of 13 amino acids. Trimming shortened V by 6 bases and J by 2 bases, and 11 bases separated the two germline ends. Germline V gives CDR1 WSHSY, CDR2 SAAADI. The CDR3 DNA is TGCGCCAGCAGCGCAGGACAGACCTACGAGCAGTACTTC. This encodes CASSAGQTYEQYF.

The rearrangement links TRBV4-1 to TRBJ2-1, with 10 bases aligning to TRBD1. The CDR3 is made up of 15 amino acids. Germline V gives CDR1 MGHRA, CDR2 YSYEKL. V dropped 3 bases and J dropped 2; count of bases not matched to a gene: 1. CDR3 sequence reads: CASSHGTGAYNEQFF. CDR3 DNA: TGCGCCAGCAGCCATGGGACAGGGGCCTACAATGAGCAGTTCTTC.

The chain couples TRBV29-1 to TRBJ2-1; 12 bases align to TRBD2. CDR1 is SQVTM and CDR2 is ANQGSEA in the germline V gene. Germline trimming cut 6 bases from V and 6 bases from J; bases unmatched to any gene: 9. This CDR3 has 15 residues. CDR3 nucleotide sequence: TGCAGCGTCATCCCTAGCGGGAGGGCTGGCAATGAGCAGTTCTTC. Translation: CSVIPSGRAGNEQFF.

The chain employs TRBV13 and TRBJ2-5; maybe TRBD2 (5 bases). Germline CDR1 is PRHDT and CDR2 is FYEKMQ (reference sequence). This CDR3 has 16 amino acids. V was cut by 5 bases and J by 0 bases, with 16 bases left in between. The CDR3 is CASSALPGSNQETQYF. CDR3 DNA sequence: TGTGCCAGCAGCGCCCTCCCGGGGAGCAACCAAGAGACCCAGTACTTC.